The source of this T cell receptor beta chain is a study of cytomegalovirus exposure and HLA in healthy donors. Study in general: A later analysis reported the same platform for the 90 to 150 validation repertoires and the approximately 720 first-cohort repertoires.

With respect to this clone: Its cognate antigen is unknown.

Study-wide results and caveats: Investigators reported 150 to 200 TCR beta chains as tied to cytomegalovirus. In vitro confirmation showed three CMV-associated chains to be CMV antigen specific. Reports indicated that the classifier achieved high specificity and sensitivity in diagnosing cytomegalovirus status.

Measured with immunoSEQ multiplex PCR; TCRdb has only the in-frame clones, and not every one. In the table there are 100,000 to 150,000 clones, over 75% of which are singletons. This sequence was found in a woman under 40 in good health and CMV-seronegative. The sequenced sample consisted of PBMCs.

The CDR3 region has the DNA TGTGCCAGTAGGGAGAACGGAATCGGATACAATGAGCAGTTCTTC. It translates to CASRENGIGYNEQFF. The chain employs TRBV19 and TRBJ2-1; D is unresolved. CDR1 and CDR2 from the germline V gene are LNHDA and SQIVND (reference sequence). The ends were cut back, 6 bases at V and 4 bases at J, with 16 bases in the middle. The length of the CDR3 is 15 residues. Looking up the rest from reference TRBV19 and TRBJ2-1 gives the full variable domain: DGGITQSPKYLFRKEGQNVTLSCEQNLNHDAMYWYRQDPGQGLRLIYYSQIVNDFQKGDIAEGYSVSREKKESFPLTVTSAQKNPTAFYLCASRENGIGYNEQFFGPGTRLTVL.